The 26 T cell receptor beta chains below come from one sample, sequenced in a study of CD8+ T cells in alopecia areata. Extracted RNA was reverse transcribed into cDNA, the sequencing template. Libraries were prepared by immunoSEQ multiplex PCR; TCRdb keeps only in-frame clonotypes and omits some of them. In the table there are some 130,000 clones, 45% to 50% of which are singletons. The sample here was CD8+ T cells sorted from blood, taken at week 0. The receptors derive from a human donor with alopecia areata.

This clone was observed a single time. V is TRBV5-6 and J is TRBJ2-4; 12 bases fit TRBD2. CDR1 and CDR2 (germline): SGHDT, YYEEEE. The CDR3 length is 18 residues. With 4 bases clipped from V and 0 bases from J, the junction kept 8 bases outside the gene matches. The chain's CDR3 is CASSRVTSGGLAKNIQYF. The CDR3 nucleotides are TGTGCCAGCAGCCGCGTGACTAGCGGGGGCCTAGCCAAAAACATTCAGTACTTC.

CDR3 nucleotides: TGTGCCAGCGGTGGGGCAGATACGCAGTATTTT. Amino acid sequence: CASGGADTQYF. The J gene is TRBJ2-3, the V gene TRBV5-4; D remains ambiguous. From germline, CDR1 is SGHNT and CDR2 YYREEE (reference sequence). The CDR3 is 11 residues long. V dropped 7 bases and J dropped 4 bases, with 7 bases sitting between them.

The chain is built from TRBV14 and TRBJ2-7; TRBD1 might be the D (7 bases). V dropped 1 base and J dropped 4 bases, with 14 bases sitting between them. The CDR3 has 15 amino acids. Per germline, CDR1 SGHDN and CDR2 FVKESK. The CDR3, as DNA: TGTGCCAGCAGCCAAGGGCCTCAGGGGGGTTACGAGCAGTACTTC. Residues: CASSQGPQGGYEQYF.

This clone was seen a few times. CDR3 region: CASRYILEAFF. The CDR3 nucleotides are TGTGCCAGCAGGTACATCCTGGAAGCTTTCTTT. The genes are TRBV2 and TRBJ1-1; D unresolved. Germline V lookup: CDR1 SNHLY, CDR2 FYNNEI. V dropped 6 bases and J dropped 8 bases, with 10 bases sitting between them. This CDR3 is 11 amino acids long.

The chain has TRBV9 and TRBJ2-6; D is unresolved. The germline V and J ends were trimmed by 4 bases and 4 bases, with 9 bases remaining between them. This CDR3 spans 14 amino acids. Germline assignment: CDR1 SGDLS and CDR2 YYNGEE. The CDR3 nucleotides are TGTGCCAGCAGCACCCGTATCGGGGCCAACGTCCTGACTTTC. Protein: CASSTRIGANVLTF. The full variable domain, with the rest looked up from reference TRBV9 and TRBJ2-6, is DSGVTQTPKHLITATGQRVTLRCSPRSGDLSVYWYQQSLDQGLQFLIQYYNGEERAKGNILERFSAQQFPDLHSELNLSSLELGDSALYFCASSTRIGANVLTFGAGSRLTVL.

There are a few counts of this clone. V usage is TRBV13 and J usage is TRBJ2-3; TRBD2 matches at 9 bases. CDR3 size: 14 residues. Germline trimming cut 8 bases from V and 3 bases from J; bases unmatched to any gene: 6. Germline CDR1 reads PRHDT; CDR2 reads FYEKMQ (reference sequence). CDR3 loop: CASVTGLATDTQYF. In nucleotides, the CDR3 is TGTGCCAGCGTTACGGGACTAGCAACAGATACGCAGTATTTT.

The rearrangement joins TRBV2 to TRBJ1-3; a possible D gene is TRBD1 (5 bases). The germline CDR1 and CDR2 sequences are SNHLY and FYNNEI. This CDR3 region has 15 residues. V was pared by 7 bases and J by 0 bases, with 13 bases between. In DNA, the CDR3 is TGTGCCAGCACAGGACACCCCATCTCTGGAAACACCATATATTTT. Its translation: CASTGHPISGNTIYF.

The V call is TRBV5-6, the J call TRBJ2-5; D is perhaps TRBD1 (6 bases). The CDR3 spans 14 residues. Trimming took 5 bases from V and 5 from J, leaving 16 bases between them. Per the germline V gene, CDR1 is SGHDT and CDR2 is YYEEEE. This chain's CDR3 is CASRSNRDWETQYF. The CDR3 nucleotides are TGTGCCAGCAGATCGAACAGGGATTGGGAGACCCAGTACTTC.

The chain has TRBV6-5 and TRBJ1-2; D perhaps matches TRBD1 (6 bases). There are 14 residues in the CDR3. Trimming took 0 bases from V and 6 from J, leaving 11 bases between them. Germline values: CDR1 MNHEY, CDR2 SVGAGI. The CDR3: CASSYSTGPDGYTF. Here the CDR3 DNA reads TGTGCCAGCAGTTACTCGACAGGCCCAGATGGCTACACCTTC.

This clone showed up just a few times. CDR3 DNA sequence: TGTGCCAGCAGTCCAGCCTTGAACACTGAAGCTTTCTTT. It yields the protein CASSPALNTEAFF. The chain has TRBV7-3 and TRBJ1-1; no clear D gene. The CDR3 is made up of 13 amino acids. CDR1 is SGHTA, CDR2 FQGTGA, per germline. V was cut by 6 bases and J by 0 bases, with 8 bases left in between.

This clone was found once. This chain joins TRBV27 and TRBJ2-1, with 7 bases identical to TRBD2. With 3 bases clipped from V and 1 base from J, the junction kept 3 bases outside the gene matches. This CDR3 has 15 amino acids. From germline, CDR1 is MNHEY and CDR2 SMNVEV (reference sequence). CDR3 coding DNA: TGTGCCAGCAGTTTGCCAGCGGGGTCCTACAATGAGCAGTTCTTC. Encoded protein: CASSLPAGSYNEQFF.

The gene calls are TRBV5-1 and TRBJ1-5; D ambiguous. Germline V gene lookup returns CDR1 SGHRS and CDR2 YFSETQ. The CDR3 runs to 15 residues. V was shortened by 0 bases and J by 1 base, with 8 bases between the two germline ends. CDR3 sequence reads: CASSLEGLSNQPQHF. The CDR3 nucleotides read TGCGCCAGCAGCTTGGAGGGATTGAGCAATCAGCCCCAGCATTTT.

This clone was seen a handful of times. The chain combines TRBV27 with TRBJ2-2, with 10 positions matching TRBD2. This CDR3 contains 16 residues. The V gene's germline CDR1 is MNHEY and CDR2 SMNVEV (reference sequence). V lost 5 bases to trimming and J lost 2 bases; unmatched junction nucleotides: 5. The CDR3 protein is CASSPWTSGNTGELFF. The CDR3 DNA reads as TGTGCCAGCAGTCCCTGGACTAGCGGTAACACCGGGGAGCTGTTTTTT.

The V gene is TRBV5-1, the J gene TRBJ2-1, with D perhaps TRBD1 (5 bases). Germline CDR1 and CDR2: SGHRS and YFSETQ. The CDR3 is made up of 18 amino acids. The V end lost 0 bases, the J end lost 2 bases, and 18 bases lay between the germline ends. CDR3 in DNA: TGCGCCAGCAGCTTGGGGCCAGCCCGGGCGGACACCTACAATGAGCAGTTCTTC. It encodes CASSLGPARADTYNEQFF.

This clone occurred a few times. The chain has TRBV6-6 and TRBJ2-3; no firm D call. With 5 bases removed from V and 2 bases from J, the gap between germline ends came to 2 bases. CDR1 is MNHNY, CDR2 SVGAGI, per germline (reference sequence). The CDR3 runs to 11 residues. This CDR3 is CASSHTDTQYF. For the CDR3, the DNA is TGTGCCAGCAGTCACACAGATACGCAGTATTTT.

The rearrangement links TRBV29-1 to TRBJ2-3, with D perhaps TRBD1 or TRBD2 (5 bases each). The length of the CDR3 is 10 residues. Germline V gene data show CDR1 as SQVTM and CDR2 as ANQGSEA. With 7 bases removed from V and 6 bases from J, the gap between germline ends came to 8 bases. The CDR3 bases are TGCAGCGCCTGGGGGGATACGCAGTATTTT. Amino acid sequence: CSAWGDTQYF.

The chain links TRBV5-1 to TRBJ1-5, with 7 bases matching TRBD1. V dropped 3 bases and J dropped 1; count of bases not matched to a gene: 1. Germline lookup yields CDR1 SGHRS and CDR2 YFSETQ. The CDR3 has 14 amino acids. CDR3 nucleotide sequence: TGCGCCAGCAGCTCGGGACAGAGCAATCAGCCCCAGCATTTT. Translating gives CASSSGQSNQPQHF.

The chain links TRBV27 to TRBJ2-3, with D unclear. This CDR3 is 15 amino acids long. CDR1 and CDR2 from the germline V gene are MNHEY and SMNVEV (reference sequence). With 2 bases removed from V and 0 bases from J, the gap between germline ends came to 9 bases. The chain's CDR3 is CASSLGGRSTDTQYF. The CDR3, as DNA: TGTGCCAGCAGTTTAGGCGGCAGGAGCACAGATACGCAGTATTTT.

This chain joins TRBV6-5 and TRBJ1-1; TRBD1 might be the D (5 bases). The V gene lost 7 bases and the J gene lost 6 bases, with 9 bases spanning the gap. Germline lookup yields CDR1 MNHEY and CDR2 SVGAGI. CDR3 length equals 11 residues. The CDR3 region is CASKAGAEAFF. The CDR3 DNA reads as TGTGCCAGCAAGGCGGGGGCTGAAGCTTTCTTT.

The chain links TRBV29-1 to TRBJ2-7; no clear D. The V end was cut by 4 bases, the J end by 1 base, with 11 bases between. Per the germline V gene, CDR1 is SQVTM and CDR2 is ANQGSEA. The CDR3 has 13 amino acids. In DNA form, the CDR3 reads TGCAGCGTTGTGTCAACGCAATCCTACGAGCAGTACTTC. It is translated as CSVVSTQSYEQYF.

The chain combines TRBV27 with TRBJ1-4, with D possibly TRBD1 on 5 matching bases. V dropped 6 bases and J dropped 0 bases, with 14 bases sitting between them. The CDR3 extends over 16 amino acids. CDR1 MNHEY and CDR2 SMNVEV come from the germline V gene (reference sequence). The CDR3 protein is CASRFSGKATNEKLFF. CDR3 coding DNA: TGTGCCAGCAGATTCTCAGGGAAAGCAACTAATGAAAAACTGTTTTTT. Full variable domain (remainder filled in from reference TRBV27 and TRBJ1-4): EAQVTQNPRYLITVTGKKLTVTCSQNMNHEYMSWYRQDPGLGLRQIYYSMNVEVTDKGDVPEGYKVSRKEKRNFPLILESPSPNQTSLYFCASRFSGKATNEKLFFGSGTQLSVL.

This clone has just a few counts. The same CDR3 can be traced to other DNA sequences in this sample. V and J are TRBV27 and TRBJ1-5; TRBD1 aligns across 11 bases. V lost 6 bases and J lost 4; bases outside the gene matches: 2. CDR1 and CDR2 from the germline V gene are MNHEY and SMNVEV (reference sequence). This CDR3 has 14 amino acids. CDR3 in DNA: TGTGCCAGCAGGGGGACAGGGGGGAATCAGCCCCAGCATTTT. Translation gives CASRGTGGNQPQHF.

Written as DNA, the CDR3 is TGTGCCAGCAGCACATGGACGGAGAACAATGAGCAGTTCTTC. Encoded protein: CASSTWTENNEQFF. V is TRBV7-8 and J is TRBJ2-1; D call uncertain. Per germline, CDR1 SGHVS and CDR2 FQNEAQ. The CDR3 contains 14 residues. Trimming left V 5 bases short and J 5 bases short, with 13 bases between.

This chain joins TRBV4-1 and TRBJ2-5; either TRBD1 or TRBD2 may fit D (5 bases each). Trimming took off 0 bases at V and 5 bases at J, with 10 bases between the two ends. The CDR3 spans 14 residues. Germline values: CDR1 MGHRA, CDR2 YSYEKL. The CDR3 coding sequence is TGCGCCAGCAGCCAAGAAAGGGGAGTCGAGACCCAGTACTTC. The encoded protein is CASSQERGVETQYF.

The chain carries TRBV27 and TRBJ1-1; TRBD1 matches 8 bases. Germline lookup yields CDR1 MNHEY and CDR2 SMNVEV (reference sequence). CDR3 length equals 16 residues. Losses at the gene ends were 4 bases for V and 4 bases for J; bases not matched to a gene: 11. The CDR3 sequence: CASSSGQVIIGTEAFF. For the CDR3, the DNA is TGTGCCAGCAGTTCGGGACAGGTTATAATAGGCACTGAAGCTTTCTTT.

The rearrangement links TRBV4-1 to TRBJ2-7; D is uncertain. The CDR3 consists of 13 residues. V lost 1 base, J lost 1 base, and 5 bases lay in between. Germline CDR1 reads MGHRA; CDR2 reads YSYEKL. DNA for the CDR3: TGCGCCAGCAGCCAAGTCCCATCCTACGAGCAGTACTTC. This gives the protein CASSQVPSYEQYF.